Reported below is one T cell receptor (beta chain). Sequencing used immunoSEQ multiplex PCR; TCRdb keeps in-frame clones, though not all of them. The sample lists tens of thousands of clones, roughly 78% occurring once. This entry comes from a study of blood T cell repertoires in COVID-19. Across the study: In each case, the material was cDNA or gDNA derived from T cells, B-cell-depleted T cells, or PBMCs.

Germline loops: CDR1 SGHRS, CDR2 YFSETQ. V was clipped by 0 bases and J by 2 bases; unmatched bases: 3. This CDR3 contains 16 residues. The source material was peripheral blood. The TCR originated in a man aged 50 to 59 with active or convalescent COVID-19. The chain uses TRBV5-1 and TRBJ2-3; the match to TRBD1 covers 10 bases. CDR3 sequence: CASSLDGTGATDTQYF. Written as DNA, the CDR3 is TGCGCCAGCAGCTTGGATGGGACAGGGGCCACAGATACGCAGTATTTT.